A single sample gave rise to the 7 T cell receptor beta chains below, sequenced in a study of blood T cell repertoires in COVID-19. TCRdb's table, derived via immunoSEQ multiplex PCR, lists solely in-frame clones and lacks some. Of about 400,000 clones in the sample, around 86% were seen once. The sequenced sample was peripheral blood. The origin of the receptors is a woman aged 30 to 39 with active or convalescent COVID-19.

This clone was seen a handful of times. The V gene is TRBV5-4, the J gene TRBJ2-7; 8 bases align to TRBD1. V was pared by 7 bases and J by 5 bases, with 8 bases of the junction left unmatched. The CDR3 consists of 13 residues. Germline-derived CDR1 and CDR2 are SGHNT and YYREEE (reference sequence). The chain's CDR3 is CASRRDRGHEQYF. The CDR3 nucleotides are TGTGCCAGCCGCAGAGACAGGGGCCACGAGCAGTACTTC.

V usage is TRBV4-1 and J usage is TRBJ2-2; possibly TRBD2 for D (6 bases). The ends were cut back, 0 bases at V and 2 bases at J, with 19 bases in the middle. The germline V gene encodes CDR1 MGHRA and CDR2 YSYEKL. The CDR3 totals 19 residues. The CDR3 reads CASSQEGLRVGLNTGELFF. In nucleotides, the CDR3 is TGCGCCAGCAGCCAAGAGGGGTTGAGGGTTGGACTAAACACCGGGGAGCTGTTTTTT.

The rearrangement links TRBV13 to TRBJ1-2; D gene uncertain. This CDR3 has 13 amino acids. V was clipped by 5 bases and J by 4 bases, with 11 bases between them. Germline-derived CDR1 and CDR2 are PRHDT and FYEKMQ (reference sequence). Here the CDR3 reads CASSRTSGYGYTF. CDR3 DNA sequence: TGTGCCAGCAGCCGGACTTCGGGCTATGGCTACACCTTC.

J is TRBJ1-5 and V is TRBV7-9; D may be TRBD1 (6 bases). The CDR3 contains 17 residues. V lost 1 base and J lost 5, with 18 bases in between. The germline V gene has CDR1 SEHNR and CDR2 FQNEAQ (reference sequence). CDR3 coding DNA: TGTGCCAGCAGCTTAGAGAACAGGGAGCCTGGGGATCAGCCCCAGCATTTT. Its translation is CASSLENREPGDQPQHF.

The chain is built from TRBV9 and TRBJ2-3; 11 bases match TRBD2. Germline lookup yields CDR1 SGDLS and CDR2 YYNGEE. V shed 3 bases, J shed 3 bases, and the junction held 12 bases outside the gene matches. The CDR3 consists of 18 residues. This CDR3 is CASSARTSGPGGTDTQYF. The CDR3 bases are TGTGCCAGCAGCGCCAGGACTAGCGGGCCGGGAGGAACAGATACGCAGTATTTT.

The chain carries TRBV3-1 (or the pseudogene TRBV3-2) and TRBJ1-2; TRBD1 aligns across 8 bases. The V segment lost 5 bases and the J segment 3 bases; nucleotides outside the gene matches: 8. CDR3 size: 15 residues. Germline CDR1 reads LGHDT; CDR2 reads YNNKEL (reference sequence). This chain's CDR3 is CASSAPGQVHYGYTF. For the CDR3, the DNA is TGTGCCAGCAGCGCACCGGGACAGGTCCACTATGGCTACACCTTC.

This clone appeared once. V and J are TRBV11-3 and TRBJ1-2, with D maybe TRBD1 (6 bases). There are 15 residues in the CDR3. The germline CDR1 and CDR2 sequences are SGHNT and YENEEA. Trimming removed 0 bases from V and 3 bases from J, with 11 bases in between. CDR3: CASSLEQGWDYGYTF. As DNA, the CDR3 is TGTGCCAGCAGCTTAGAACAGGGCTGGGACTATGGCTACACCTTC.